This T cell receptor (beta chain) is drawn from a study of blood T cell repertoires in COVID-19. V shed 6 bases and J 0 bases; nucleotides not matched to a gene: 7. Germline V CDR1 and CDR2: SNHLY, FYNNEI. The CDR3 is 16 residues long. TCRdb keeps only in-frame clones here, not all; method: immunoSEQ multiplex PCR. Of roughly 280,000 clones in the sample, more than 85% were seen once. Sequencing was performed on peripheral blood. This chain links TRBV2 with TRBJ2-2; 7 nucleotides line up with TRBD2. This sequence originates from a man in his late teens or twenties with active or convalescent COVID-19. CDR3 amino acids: CASSWRELSNTGELFF. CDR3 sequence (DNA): TGTGCCAGCAGCTGGCGGGAGCTATCGAACACCGGGGAGCTGTTTTTT.